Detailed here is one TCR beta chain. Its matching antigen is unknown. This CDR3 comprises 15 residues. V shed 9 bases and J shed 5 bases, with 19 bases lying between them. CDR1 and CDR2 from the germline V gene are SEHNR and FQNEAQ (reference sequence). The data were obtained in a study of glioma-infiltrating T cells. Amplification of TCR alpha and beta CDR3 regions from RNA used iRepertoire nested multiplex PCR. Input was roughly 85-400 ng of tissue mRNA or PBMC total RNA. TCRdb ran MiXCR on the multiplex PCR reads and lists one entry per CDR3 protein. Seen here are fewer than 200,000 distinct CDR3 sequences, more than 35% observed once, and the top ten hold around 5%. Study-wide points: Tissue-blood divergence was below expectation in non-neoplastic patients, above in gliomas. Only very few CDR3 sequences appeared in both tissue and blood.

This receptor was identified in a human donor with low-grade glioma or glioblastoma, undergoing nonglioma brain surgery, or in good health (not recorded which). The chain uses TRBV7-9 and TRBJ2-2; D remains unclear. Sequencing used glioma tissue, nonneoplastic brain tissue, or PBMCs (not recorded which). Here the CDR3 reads CARSPETFGTGELFF. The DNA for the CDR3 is TGTGCCAGAAGCCCCGAGACGTTCGGAACCGGGGAGCTGTTTTTT.